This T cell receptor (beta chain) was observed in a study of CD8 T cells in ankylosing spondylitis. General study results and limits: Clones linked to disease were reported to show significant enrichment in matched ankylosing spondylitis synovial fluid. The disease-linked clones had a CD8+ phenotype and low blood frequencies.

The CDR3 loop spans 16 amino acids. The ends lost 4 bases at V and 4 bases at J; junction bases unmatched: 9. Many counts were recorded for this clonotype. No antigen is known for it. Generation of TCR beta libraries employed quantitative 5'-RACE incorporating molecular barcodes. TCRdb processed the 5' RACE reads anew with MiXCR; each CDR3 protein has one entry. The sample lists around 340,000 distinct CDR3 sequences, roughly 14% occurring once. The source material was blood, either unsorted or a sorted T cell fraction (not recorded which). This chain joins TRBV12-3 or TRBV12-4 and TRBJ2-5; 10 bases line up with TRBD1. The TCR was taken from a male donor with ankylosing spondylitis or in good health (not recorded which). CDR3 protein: CASSYAGTGVRETQYF. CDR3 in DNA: TGTGCCAGCAGTTATGCCGGGACAGGGGTGAGAGAGACCCAGTACTTC.